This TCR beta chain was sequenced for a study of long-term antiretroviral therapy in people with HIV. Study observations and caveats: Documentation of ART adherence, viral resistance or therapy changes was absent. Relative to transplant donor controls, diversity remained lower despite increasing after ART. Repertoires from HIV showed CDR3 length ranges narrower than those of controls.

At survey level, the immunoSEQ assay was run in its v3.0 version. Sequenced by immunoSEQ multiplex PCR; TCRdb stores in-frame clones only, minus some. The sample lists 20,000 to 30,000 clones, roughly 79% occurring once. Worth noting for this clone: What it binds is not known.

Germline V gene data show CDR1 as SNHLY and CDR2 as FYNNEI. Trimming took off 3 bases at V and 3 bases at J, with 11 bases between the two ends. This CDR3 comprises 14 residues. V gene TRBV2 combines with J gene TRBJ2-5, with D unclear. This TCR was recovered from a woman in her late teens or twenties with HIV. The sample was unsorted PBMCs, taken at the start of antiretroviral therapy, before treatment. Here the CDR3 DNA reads TGTGCCAGCAGTGATGGGCAGAGTGAAGAGACCCAGTACTTC. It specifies CASSDGQSEETQYF.